This entry lists 10 T cell receptor beta chains sequenced from one sample in a study of radiation and T cells in renal cell carcinoma. Time point reported: blood 4 weeks post-SBRT, at nephrectomy. Treatment noted: 15 Gy SBRT to primary tumor, nephrectomy 4 weeks later. The method was immunoSEQ multiplex PCR; TCRdb's version includes in-frame clones alone and lacks a portion of them. The table records some 43,000 clones, around four fifths of them present only once. The material was blood, obtained from a patient whose treatment included radiotherapy and nephrectomy. The receptors were gathered from a woman in her 70s with renal cell carcinoma.

The rearrangement links TRBV25-1 to TRBJ2-5; tentative D call: TRBD2 (6 bases). Germline V gene lookup returns CDR1 MGHDK and CDR2 SYGVNS. The CDR3 consists of 14 residues. Trimming took off 0 bases at V and 5 bases at J, with 10 bases between the two ends. The chain's CDR3 is CASSEYRGRETQYF. As DNA, the CDR3 is TGTGCCAGCAGTGAATATCGGGGGAGGGAGACCCAGTACTTC.

The chain employs TRBV5-1 and TRBJ1-4; 7 bases agree with TRBD1. With 2 bases clipped from V and 0 bases from J, the junction kept 4 bases outside the gene matches. CDR3 length: 16 residues. CDR1 is SGHRS and CDR2 is YFSETQ in the germline V gene. The CDR3 sequence is CASSFAGGATNEKLFF. The CDR3 DNA reads TGCGCCAGCAGCTTCGCAGGGGGGGCAACTAATGAAAAACTGTTTTTT.

The chain employs TRBV4-2 and TRBJ1-3, with unresolved D. V lost 0 bases to trimming and J lost 4 bases, with 10 bases between them. The CDR3 has 15 amino acids. The germline V gene has CDR1 LGHNA and CDR2 YNFKEQ. CDR3 residues: CASSQDGLSGNTIYF. Written as DNA, the CDR3 is TGTGCCAGCAGCCAAGATGGGTTATCCGGAAACACCATATATTTT.

This rearrangement joins TRBV2 to TRBJ1-5; D uncertain. V dropped 0 bases and J dropped 5 bases, with 8 bases sitting between them. Germline assignment: CDR1 SNHLY and CDR2 FYNNEI. CDR3 length equals 14 residues. CDR3 sequence reads: CASSEAPFYQPQHF. Written as DNA, the CDR3 is TGTGCCAGCAGTGAAGCCCCTTTTTATCAGCCCCAGCATTTT.

This clone was seen only a few times. The chain uses TRBV27 and TRBJ1-1; 8 nucleotides match TRBD1. The CDR3 extends over 14 amino acids. Unmatched junction bases numbered 5, after V lost 4 bases and J lost 4 bases. Germline CDR1 reads MNHEY; CDR2 reads SMNVEV (reference sequence). CDR3 loop: CASSSQGEVTEAFF. CDR3 DNA: TGTGCCAGCAGTTCACAGGGGGAAGTCACTGAAGCTTTCTTT.

Of note for this clone: A read error may explain this, as a much larger clone is one base away. This chain connects TRBV11-2 to TRBJ2-7; tentatively, D is TRBD1 (5 bases). The germline V gene encodes CDR1 SGHAT and CDR2 FQNNGV. This CDR3 comprises 11 residues. In nucleotides, the CDR3 is TGTGTCAGCAGCTTCGGCAGGGTTGCCAACTTC. Its translation: CVSSFGRVANF. The full variable domain, completed using reference TRBV11-2 and TRBJ2-7, is EAGVAQSPRYKIIEKRQSVAFWCNPISGHATLYWYQQILGQGPKLLIQFQNNGVVDDSQLPKDRFSAERLKGVDSTLKIQPAKLEDSAVYLCVSSFGRVANFGPGTRLTVT.

The chain joins TRBV5-4 to TRBJ2-7; either TRBD1 or TRBD2 may supply D (5 bases each). Trimming shortened V by 5 bases and J by 7 bases, and 16 bases separated the two germline ends. This CDR3 region has 13 residues. CDR1 and CDR2 (germline): SGHNT, YYREEE (reference sequence). The CDR3 reads CASRWDGFGEQYF. The DNA of the CDR3 is TGTGCCAGCAGATGGGACGGATTTGGGGAGCAGTACTTC.

The chain combines TRBV13 with TRBJ1-4; D may be TRBD1 (6 bases). Germline V CDR1 and CDR2: PRHDT, FYEKMQ (reference sequence). Trimming took off 4 bases at V and 8 bases at J, with 17 bases between the two ends. The CDR3 runs 15 residues. DNA for the CDR3: TGTGCCAGCAGCTACAGGGCCCAAGCGGGGGAAAAACTGTTTTTT. Its translation is CASSYRAQAGEKLFF. The variable domain in full, completed from reference TRBV13 and TRBJ1-4, reads AAGVIQSPRHLIKEKRETATLKCYPIPRHDTVYWYQQGPGQDPQFLISFYEKMQSDKGSIPDRFSAQQFSDYHSELNMSSLELGDSALYFCASSYRAQAGEKLFFGSGTQLSVL.

The CDR3 here is CASSPGQGSYEQYF. The DNA for the CDR3 is TGCGCCAGCAGCCCGGGACAGGGCTCCTACGAGCAGTACTTC. The chain joins TRBV5-1 to TRBJ2-7; 9 bases align to TRBD1. The CDR3 runs 14 residues. The ends lost 4 bases at V and 0 bases at J; junction bases unmatched: 2. CDR1 and CDR2 from the germline V gene are SGHRS and YFSETQ.

J is TRBJ1-4 and V is TRBV11-2; 7 bases align to TRBD1. This CDR3 is built from 14 residues. CDR1 and CDR2 from the germline V gene are SGHAT and FQNNGV. V lost 3 bases and J lost 6; bases outside the gene matches: 4. The DNA for the CDR3 is TGTGCCAGCAGCTTGGGACAGTACTATGAAAAACTGTTTTTT. It codes for CASSLGQYYEKLFF.